The entry below describes one T cell receptor (beta chain). This sample is drawn from a study of blood T cell repertoires in COVID-19. Germline CDR1 reads LGHNA; CDR2 reads YNFKEQ. This CDR3 region has 14 residues. V was cut by 1 base and J by 13 bases, with 16 bases left in between. Data came from immunoSEQ multiplex PCR; TCRdb stores just in-frame clones and leaves some out. The sample lists under 200,000 clones, approximately 90% occurring once. The chain employs TRBV4-2 and TRBJ1-4, with no clear D. The specimen was peripheral blood. The sequence derives from a man aged 18 to 29 with acute or convalescent COVID-19. CDR3 in amino acids: CASSQVDRAEGLFF. CDR3 nucleotides: TGTGCCAGCAGCCAAGTGGACCGGGCTGAGGGACTGTTTTTT.